The 17 T cell receptor beta chains presented below share a single source sample, sequenced in a study of blood T cell repertoires in COVID-19. Only in-frame clones appear in the TCRdb table, and some are missing; sequencing was by immunoSEQ multiplex PCR. Here the sample spans approximately 440,000 clones, 90% being singletons. Sequencing was carried out using PBMCs or T cells enriched from blood (not recorded which). The receptor source for this set is a man younger than 35 who had recovered from COVID-19.

The V call is TRBV19, the J call TRBJ2-2, with a possible D match to TRBD2 (6 bases). Germline V lookup: CDR1 LNHDA, CDR2 SQIVND (reference sequence). This CDR3 has 15 amino acids. V lost 10 bases and J lost 1, with 16 bases in between. The CDR3 DNA follows: TGTGCCACCACGACCGGGACTGGGAACACCGGGGAGCTGTTTTTT. Protein product: CATTTGTGNTGELFF.

This clone came up once. This chain links TRBV2 with TRBJ1-5, with D hard to call. Germline lookup yields CDR1 SNHLY and CDR2 FYNNEI. The CDR3 totals 13 residues. Trimming shortened V by 6 bases and J by 0 bases, and 6 bases separated the two germline ends. CDR3: CASSTDSNQPQHF. The CDR3 nucleotides read TGTGCCAGCAGCACAGATAGCAATCAGCCCCAGCATTTT.

V usage is TRBV2 and J usage is TRBJ1-1; D is unresolved. Germline loops: CDR1 SNHLY, CDR2 FYNNEI. CDR3 length: 16 residues. Trimming removed 0 bases at V and 0 bases at J, with 11 bases between. DNA for the CDR3: TGTGCCAGCAGTGAAGCGCGAACTCCCGTGAACACTGAAGCTTTCTTT. The encoded protein is CASSEARTPVNTEAFF. The full variable domain, its missing parts supplied by reference TRBV2 and TRBJ1-1, is EPEVTQTPSHQVTQMGQEVILRCVPISNHLYFYWYRQILGQKVEFLVSFYNNEISEKSEIFDDQFSVERPDGSNFTLKIRSTKLEDSAMYFCASSEARTPVNTEAFFGQGTRLTVV.

This clone was seen a handful of times. The chain carries TRBV11-3 and TRBJ2-7, with D tentatively TRBD2 (5 bases). Trimming pared 4 bases from V and 0 bases from J, leaving 13 bases between. Germline V gene lookup returns CDR1 SGHNT and CDR2 YENEEA. The CDR3 length is 15 residues. The CDR3, as DNA: TGTGCCAGCAGCTCCCGGACGGGGAGCTCCTACGAGCAGTACTTC. It translates to CASSSRTGSSYEQYF.

This clone appeared a few times. This chain connects TRBV6-6 to TRBJ2-3, with TRBD2 matching 9 bases. The CDR3 is made up of 16 amino acids. The germline gives CDR1 MNHNY, CDR2 SVGAGI (reference sequence). The V gene end was trimmed by 5 bases and the J gene end by 1 base; junction bases not matched to a gene: 7. CDR3 loop: CASSGSSGKGTDTQYF. The CDR3 coding sequence is TGTGCCAGCAGTGGATCTAGCGGGAAGGGCACAGATACGCAGTATTTT.

V usage is TRBV5-1 and J usage is TRBJ2-1; possible D gene TRBD2, 5 bases. CDR3 size: 13 residues. Trimming took off 5 bases at V and 4 bases at J, with 10 bases between the two ends. In germline, CDR1 is SGHRS, CDR2 YFSETQ. The CDR3, as DNA: TGCGCCAGCAGGGACGGGGTATACAATGAGCAGTTCTTC. It encodes CASRDGVYNEQFF.

The rearrangement uses TRBV11-2 and TRBJ2-1, with D tentatively TRBD2 (5 bases). Germline V gene sequence: CDR1 SGHAT, CDR2 FQNNGV. V was clipped by 0 bases and J by 2 bases, with 11 bases between them. The CDR3 spans 16 residues. The CDR3 DNA is TGTGCCAGCAGCTTAGAAATAAGCGGTACCTACAATGAGCAGTTCTTC. Translation: CASSLEISGTYNEQFF.

This chain joins TRBV27 and TRBJ2-1; D is possibly TRBD1 (7 bases). CDR3 length: 15 amino acids. Germline CDR1 reads MNHEY; CDR2 reads SMNVEV (reference sequence). V was trimmed by 6 bases and J by 6 bases, leaving 18 bases between them. The CDR3 is CASSPTGWGGNEQFF. In nucleotides, the CDR3 is TGTGCCAGCAGCCCGACAGGGTGGGGAGGCAATGAGCAGTTCTTC.

Concerning this clone: It may be a read error: a sequence one base away is much more abundant. In the same sample, other DNA sequences code for this CDR3. This sequence joins TRBV6-5 and TRBJ1-1; D remains ambiguous. Deletions cut 4 bases from V and 4 bases from J, with 4 bases between. The CDR3 has 11 amino acids. Germline loops: CDR1 MNHEY, CDR2 SVGAGI. CDR3 in DNA: TGTGCCAGCAGTTCCGGCACTGAAGCTTTCTTT. Translated: CASSSGTEAFF.

Only one count was recorded for this clone. The chain uses TRBV28 and TRBJ1-5; D not resolved. Trimming shortened V by 5 bases and J by 4 bases, and 12 bases separated the two germline ends. CDR1 and CDR2 from the germline V gene are MDHEN and SYDVKM. The CDR3 loop spans 14 amino acids. The CDR3 spells CASSIAPPNQPQHF. CDR3 nucleotide sequence: TGTGCCAGCAGTATAGCCCCCCCGAATCAGCCCCAGCATTTT.

The chain has TRBV19 and TRBJ1-5; TRBD1 agrees at 8 bases. Germline-derived CDR1 and CDR2 are LNHDA and SQIVND (reference sequence). V lost 2 bases to trimming and J lost 7 bases; unmatched junction nucleotides: 16. The CDR3 consists of 18 residues. CDR3: CASSIRTHTTGDSQPQHF. The CDR3 DNA reads as TGTGCCAGTAGTATAAGGACTCATACGACAGGGGATAGCCAGCCCCAGCATTTT.

The rearrangement joins TRBV30 to TRBJ2-1; TRBD2 aligns across 13 bases. The CDR3 runs to 12 residues. CDR1 GTSNPN and CDR2 SVGIG come from the germline V gene (reference sequence). The V segment lost 5 bases and the J segment 10 bases; nucleotides outside the gene matches: 2. In DNA, the CDR3 is TGTGCCTGGGGGGGACTAGCGGGAGAGCAGTTCTTC. Its translation: CAWGGLAGEQFF. The full variable domain, in which reference TRBV30 and TRBJ2-1 provide the parts outside the CDR3, is SQTIHQWPATLVQPVGSPLSLECTVEGTSNPNLYWYRQAAGRGLQLLFYSVGIGQISSEVPQNLSASRPQDRQFILSSKKLLLSDSGFYLCAWGGLAGEQFFGPGTRLTVL.

This clone was counted a single time. The chain employs TRBV7-3 and TRBJ1-6, with no clear D. Trimming left V 5 bases short and J 10 bases short, with 9 bases between. Germline CDR1 and CDR2: SGHTA and FQGTGA. This CDR3 comprises 12 residues. The CDR3 DNA is TGTGCCAGCAGCCGCGACGGGTCACCCCTCCACTTT. The encoded protein is CASSRDGSPLHF.

V is TRBV9 and J is TRBJ2-7; 7 bases are a match to TRBD2. There are 17 residues in the CDR3. The V gene end was trimmed by 4 bases and the J gene end by 4 bases; junction bases not matched to a gene: 17. Germline CDR1 SGDLS, CDR2 YYNGEE. CDR3 bases: TGTGCCAGCAGCCCTCACCCTCCAGCTAGCGGAGGTTACGAGCAGTACTTC. Translated: CASSPHPPASGGYEQYF.

V is TRBV19 and J is TRBJ1-4, with no clear D. CDR3 size: 15 residues. Germline loops: CDR1 LNHDA, CDR2 SQIVND (reference sequence). With 1 base removed from V and 4 bases from J, the gap between germline ends came to 10 bases. The chain's CDR3 is CASSIGAGINEKLFF. The CDR3 region has the DNA TGTGCCAGTAGTATAGGTGCCGGGATTAATGAAAAACTGTTTTTT.

The chain employs TRBV9 and TRBJ1-1, with TRBD1 matching over 8 bases. CDR1 is SGDLS, CDR2 YYNGEE, per germline. This CDR3 is 15 amino acids long. V lost 0 bases and J lost 8; bases outside the gene matches: 9. CDR3 bases: TGTGCCAGCAGCGTAGAAGGACAGGGAGATGCGGAAGCTTTCTTT. Protein product: CASSVEGQGDAEAFF.

The table lists this clone with a count of one. This chain links TRBV29-1 with TRBJ2-1; a weak D match, TRBD1 (6 bases). This CDR3 region has 13 residues. The V gene lost 5 bases and the J gene lost 9 bases, with 17 bases spanning the gap. The germline V gene has CDR1 SQVTM and CDR2 ANQGSEA. The CDR3 bases are TGCAGCGTTAACACCGGGACAACGGTTGAGCAGTTCTTC. Translating it yields CSVNTGTTVEQFF.